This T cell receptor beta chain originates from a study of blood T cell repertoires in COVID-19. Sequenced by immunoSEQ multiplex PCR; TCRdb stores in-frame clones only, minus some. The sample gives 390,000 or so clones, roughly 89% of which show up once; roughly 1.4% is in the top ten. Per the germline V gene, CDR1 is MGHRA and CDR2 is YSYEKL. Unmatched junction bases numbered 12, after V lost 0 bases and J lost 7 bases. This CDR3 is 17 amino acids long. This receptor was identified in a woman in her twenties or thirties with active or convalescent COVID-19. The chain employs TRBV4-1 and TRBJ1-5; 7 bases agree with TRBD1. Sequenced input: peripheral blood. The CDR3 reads CASSQDVGGVIKQPQHF. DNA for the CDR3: TGCGCCAGCAGCCAAGATGTAGGGGGCGTTATAAAACAGCCCCAGCATTTT.